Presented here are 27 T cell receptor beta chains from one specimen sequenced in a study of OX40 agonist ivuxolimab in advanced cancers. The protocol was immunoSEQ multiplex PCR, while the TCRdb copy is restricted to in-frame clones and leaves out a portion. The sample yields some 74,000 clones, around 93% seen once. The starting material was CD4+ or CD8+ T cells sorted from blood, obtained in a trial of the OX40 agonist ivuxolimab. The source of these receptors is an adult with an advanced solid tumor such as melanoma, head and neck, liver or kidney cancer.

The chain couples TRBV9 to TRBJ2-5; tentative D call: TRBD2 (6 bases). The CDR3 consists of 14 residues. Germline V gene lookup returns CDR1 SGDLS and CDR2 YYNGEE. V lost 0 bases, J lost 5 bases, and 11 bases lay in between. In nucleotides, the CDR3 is TGTGCCAGCAGCGTAGCTTTACGGGGGGAGACCCAGTACTTC. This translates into CASSVALRGETQYF.

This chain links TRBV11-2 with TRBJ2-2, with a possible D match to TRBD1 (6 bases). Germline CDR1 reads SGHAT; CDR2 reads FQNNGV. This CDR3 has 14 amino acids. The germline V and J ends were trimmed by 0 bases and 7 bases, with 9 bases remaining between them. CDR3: CASSLDYRVGELFF. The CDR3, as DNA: TGTGCCAGCAGCTTAGACTACAGGGTCGGGGAGCTGTTTTTT.

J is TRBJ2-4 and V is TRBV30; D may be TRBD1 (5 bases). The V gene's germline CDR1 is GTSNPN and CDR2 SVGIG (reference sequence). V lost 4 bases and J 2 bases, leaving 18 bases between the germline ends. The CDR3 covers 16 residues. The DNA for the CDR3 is TGTGCCTGGAACCCCGACAGAGAGCTTCCCAAAAACATTCAGTACTTC. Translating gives CAWNPDRELPKNIQYF.

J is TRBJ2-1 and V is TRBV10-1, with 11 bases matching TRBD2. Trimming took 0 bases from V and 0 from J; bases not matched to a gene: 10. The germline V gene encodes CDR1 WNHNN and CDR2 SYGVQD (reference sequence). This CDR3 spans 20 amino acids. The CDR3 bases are TGCGCCAGCAGTGAGTCGATGCTAGCGGGGGGTTCAAGCTCCTACAATGAGCAGTTCTTC. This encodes CASSESMLAGGSSSYNEQFF.

For the CDR3, the DNA is TGTGCCAGTAGTATGGTTCAAGGGTTCCAGGGGGATACGCAGTATTTT. Its translation: CASSMVQGFQGDTQYF. The rearrangement links TRBV19 to TRBJ2-3, with D possibly being TRBD1 (6 bases). The CDR3 has 16 amino acids. With 3 bases removed from V and 6 bases from J, the gap between germline ends came to 19 bases. Per the germline V gene, CDR1 is LNHDA and CDR2 is SQIVND (reference sequence).

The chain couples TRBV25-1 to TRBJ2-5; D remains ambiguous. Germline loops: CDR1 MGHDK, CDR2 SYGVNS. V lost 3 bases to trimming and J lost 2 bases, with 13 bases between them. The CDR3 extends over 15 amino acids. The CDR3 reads CASSDPRTSQETQYF. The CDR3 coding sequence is TGTGCCAGCAGTGACCCTCGGACGTCTCAAGAGACCCAGTACTTC.

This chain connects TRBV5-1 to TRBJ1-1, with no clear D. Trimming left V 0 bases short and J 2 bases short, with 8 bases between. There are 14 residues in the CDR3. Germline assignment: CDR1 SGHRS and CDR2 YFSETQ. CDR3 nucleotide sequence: TGCGCCAGCAGCTTGGAATCAGCAAACACTGAAGCTTTCTTT. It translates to CASSLESANTEAFF. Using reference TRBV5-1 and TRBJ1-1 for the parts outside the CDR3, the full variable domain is KAGVTQTPRYLIKTRGQQVTLSCSPISGHRSVSWYQQTPGQGLQFLFEYFSETQRNKGNFPGRFSGRQFSNSRSEMNVSTLELGDSALYLCASSLESANTEAFFGQGTRLTVV.

CDR3 in DNA: TGCAGCGTTTTACAACACATTCAGTACTTC. Its protein product is CSVLQHIQYF. The rearrangement joins TRBV29-1 to TRBJ2-4, with unresolved D. Per the germline V gene, CDR1 is SQVTM and CDR2 is ANQGSEA. The CDR3 loop spans 10 amino acids. Trimming took off 5 bases at V and 8 bases at J, with 7 bases between the two ends.

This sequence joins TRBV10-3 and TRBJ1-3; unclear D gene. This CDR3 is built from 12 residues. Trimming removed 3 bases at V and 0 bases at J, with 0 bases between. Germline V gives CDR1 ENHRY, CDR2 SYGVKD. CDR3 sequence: CAISDSGNTIYF. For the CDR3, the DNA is TGTGCCATCAGTGACTCTGGAAACACCATATATTTT.

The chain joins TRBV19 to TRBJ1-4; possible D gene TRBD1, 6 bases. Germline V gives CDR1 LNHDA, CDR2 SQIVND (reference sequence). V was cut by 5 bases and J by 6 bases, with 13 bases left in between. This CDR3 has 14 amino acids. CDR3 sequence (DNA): TGTGCCAGTAGTCTCTCAGGGGTTGATGAAAAACTGTTTTTT. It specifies CASSLSGVDEKLFF.

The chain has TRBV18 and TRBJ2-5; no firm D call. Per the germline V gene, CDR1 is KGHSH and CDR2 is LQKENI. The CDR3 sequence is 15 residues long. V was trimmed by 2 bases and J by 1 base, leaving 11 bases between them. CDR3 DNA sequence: TGTGCCAGCTCACCAAACGACGGACGCCAAGAGACCCAGTACTTC. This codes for CASSPNDGRQETQYF. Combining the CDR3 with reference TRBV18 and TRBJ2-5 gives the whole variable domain NAGVMQNPRHLVRRRGQEARLRCSPMKGHSHVYWYRQLPEEGLKFMVYLQKENIIDESGMPKERFSAEFPKEGPSILRIQQVVRGDSAAYFCASSPNDGRQETQYFGPGTRLLVL.

The CDR3 sequence: CASSSGWGLAGELFF. The DNA of the CDR3 is TGTGCCAGCAGCTCCGGATGGGGGTTGGCCGGGGAGCTGTTTTTT. The V and J genes are TRBV5-5 and TRBJ2-2; D tentatively fits TRBD1 or TRBD2 (5 bases each). Germline V CDR1 and CDR2: SGHKS, YYEKEE (reference sequence). The CDR3 has 15 amino acids. V shed 3 bases and J shed 6 bases, with 15 bases lying between them.

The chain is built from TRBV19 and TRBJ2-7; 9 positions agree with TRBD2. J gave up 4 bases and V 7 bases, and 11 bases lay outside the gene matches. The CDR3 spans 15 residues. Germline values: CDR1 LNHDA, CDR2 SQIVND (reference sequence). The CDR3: CASKSASGKNYEQYF. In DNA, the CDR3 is TGTGCCAGTAAGTCGGCTAGCGGGAAAAATTACGAGCAGTACTTC.

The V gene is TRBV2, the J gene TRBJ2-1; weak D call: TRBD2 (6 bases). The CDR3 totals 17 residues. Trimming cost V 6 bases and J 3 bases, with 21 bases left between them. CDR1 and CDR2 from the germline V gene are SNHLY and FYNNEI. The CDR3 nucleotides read TGTGCCAGCAGGGGGGGACTTTCCGCTATACTCTACAATGAGCAGTTCTTC. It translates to CASRGGLSAILYNEQFF.

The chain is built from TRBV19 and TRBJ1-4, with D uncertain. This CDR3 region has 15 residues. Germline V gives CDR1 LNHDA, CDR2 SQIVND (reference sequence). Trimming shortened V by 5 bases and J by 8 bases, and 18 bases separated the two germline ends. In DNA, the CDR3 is TGTGCCAGTAGTCTGTCGGACCTGAGGCCGGAAAAACTGTTTTTT. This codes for CASSLSDLRPEKLFF.

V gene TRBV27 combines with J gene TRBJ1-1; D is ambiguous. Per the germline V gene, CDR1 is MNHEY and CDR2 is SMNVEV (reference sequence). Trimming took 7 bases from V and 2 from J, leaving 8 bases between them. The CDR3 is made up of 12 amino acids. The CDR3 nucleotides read TGTGCCAGCATGAGGACCAACACTGAAGCTTTCTTT. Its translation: CASMRTNTEAFF.

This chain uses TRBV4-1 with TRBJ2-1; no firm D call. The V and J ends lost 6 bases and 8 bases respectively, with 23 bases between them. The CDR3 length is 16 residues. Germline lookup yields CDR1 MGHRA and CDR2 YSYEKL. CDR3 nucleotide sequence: TGCGCCAGCAGATCTAACCCAGGTTATATCGGCGATGAGCAGTTCTTC. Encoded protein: CASRSNPGYIGDEQFF.

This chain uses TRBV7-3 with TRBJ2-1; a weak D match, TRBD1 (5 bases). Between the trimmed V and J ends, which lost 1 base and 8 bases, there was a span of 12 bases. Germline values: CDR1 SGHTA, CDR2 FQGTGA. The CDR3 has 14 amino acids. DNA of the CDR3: TGTGCCAGCAGCTTAAATTCAGGGTTTGATGAGCAGTTCTTC. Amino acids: CASSLNSGFDEQFF.

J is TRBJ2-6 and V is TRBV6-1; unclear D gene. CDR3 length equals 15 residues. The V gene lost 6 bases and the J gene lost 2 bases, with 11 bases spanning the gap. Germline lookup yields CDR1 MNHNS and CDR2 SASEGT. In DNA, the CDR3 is TGTGCCAGCAGACGCGACCGCACTGGGGCCAACGTCCTGACTTTC. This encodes CASRRDRTGANVLTF.

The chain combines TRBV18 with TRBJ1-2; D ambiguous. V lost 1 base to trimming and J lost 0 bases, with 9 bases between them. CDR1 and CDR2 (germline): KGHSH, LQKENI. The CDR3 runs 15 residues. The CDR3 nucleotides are TGTGCCAGCTCACCACGGACGGAAGCTAACTATGGCTACACCTTC. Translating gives CASSPRTEANYGYTF.

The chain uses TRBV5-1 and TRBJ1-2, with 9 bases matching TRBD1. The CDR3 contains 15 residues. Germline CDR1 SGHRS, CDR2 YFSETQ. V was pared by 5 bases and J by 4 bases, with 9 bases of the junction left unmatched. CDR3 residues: CASSRATGGGYGYTF. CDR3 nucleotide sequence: TGCGCCAGCAGTCGCGCAACAGGGGGCGGCTATGGCTACACCTTC.

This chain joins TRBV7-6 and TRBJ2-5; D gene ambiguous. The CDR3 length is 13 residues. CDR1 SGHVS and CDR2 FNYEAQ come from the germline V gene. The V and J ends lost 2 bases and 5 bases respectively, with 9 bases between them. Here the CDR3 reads CASSLQRWETQYF. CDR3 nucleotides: TGTGCCAGCAGCTTACAAAGATGGGAGACCCAGTACTTC.

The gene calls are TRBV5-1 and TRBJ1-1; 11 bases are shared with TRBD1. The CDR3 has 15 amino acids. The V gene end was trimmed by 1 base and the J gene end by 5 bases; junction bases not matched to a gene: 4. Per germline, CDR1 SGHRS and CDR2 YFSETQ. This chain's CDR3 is CASSLRTGGGTEAFF. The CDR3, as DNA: TGCGCCAGCAGCTTGAGGACAGGGGGCGGGACTGAAGCTTTCTTT.

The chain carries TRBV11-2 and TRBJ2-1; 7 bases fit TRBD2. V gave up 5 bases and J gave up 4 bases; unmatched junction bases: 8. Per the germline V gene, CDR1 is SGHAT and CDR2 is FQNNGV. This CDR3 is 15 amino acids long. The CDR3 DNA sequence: TGTGCCAGCAGCCCCGGGACTACCCCTTACAATGAGCAGTTCTTC. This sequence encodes CASSPGTTPYNEQFF.

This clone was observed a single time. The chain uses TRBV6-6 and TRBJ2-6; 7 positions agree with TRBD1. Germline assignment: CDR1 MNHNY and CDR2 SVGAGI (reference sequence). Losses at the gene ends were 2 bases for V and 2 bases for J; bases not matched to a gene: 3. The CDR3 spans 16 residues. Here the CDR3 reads CASSYPTGTGANVLTF. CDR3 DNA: TGTGCCAGCAGTTACCCGACAGGGACTGGGGCCAACGTCCTGACTTTC.

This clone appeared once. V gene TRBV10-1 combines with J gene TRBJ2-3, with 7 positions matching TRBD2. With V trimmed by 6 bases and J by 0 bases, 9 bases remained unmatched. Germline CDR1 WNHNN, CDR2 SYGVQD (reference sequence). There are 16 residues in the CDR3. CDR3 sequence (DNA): TGCGCCAGCAGCCGCGGGGGAGACTATAGCACAGATACGCAGTATTTT. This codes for CASSRGGDYSTDTQYF.

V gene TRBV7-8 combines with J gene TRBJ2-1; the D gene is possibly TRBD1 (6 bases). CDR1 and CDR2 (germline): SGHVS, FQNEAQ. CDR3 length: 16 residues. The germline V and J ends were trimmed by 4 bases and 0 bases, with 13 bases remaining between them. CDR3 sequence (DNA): TGTGCCAGCAGCTACAGGGCGCAGAGCTCCTACAATGAGCAGTTCTTC. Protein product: CASSYRAQSSYNEQFF.